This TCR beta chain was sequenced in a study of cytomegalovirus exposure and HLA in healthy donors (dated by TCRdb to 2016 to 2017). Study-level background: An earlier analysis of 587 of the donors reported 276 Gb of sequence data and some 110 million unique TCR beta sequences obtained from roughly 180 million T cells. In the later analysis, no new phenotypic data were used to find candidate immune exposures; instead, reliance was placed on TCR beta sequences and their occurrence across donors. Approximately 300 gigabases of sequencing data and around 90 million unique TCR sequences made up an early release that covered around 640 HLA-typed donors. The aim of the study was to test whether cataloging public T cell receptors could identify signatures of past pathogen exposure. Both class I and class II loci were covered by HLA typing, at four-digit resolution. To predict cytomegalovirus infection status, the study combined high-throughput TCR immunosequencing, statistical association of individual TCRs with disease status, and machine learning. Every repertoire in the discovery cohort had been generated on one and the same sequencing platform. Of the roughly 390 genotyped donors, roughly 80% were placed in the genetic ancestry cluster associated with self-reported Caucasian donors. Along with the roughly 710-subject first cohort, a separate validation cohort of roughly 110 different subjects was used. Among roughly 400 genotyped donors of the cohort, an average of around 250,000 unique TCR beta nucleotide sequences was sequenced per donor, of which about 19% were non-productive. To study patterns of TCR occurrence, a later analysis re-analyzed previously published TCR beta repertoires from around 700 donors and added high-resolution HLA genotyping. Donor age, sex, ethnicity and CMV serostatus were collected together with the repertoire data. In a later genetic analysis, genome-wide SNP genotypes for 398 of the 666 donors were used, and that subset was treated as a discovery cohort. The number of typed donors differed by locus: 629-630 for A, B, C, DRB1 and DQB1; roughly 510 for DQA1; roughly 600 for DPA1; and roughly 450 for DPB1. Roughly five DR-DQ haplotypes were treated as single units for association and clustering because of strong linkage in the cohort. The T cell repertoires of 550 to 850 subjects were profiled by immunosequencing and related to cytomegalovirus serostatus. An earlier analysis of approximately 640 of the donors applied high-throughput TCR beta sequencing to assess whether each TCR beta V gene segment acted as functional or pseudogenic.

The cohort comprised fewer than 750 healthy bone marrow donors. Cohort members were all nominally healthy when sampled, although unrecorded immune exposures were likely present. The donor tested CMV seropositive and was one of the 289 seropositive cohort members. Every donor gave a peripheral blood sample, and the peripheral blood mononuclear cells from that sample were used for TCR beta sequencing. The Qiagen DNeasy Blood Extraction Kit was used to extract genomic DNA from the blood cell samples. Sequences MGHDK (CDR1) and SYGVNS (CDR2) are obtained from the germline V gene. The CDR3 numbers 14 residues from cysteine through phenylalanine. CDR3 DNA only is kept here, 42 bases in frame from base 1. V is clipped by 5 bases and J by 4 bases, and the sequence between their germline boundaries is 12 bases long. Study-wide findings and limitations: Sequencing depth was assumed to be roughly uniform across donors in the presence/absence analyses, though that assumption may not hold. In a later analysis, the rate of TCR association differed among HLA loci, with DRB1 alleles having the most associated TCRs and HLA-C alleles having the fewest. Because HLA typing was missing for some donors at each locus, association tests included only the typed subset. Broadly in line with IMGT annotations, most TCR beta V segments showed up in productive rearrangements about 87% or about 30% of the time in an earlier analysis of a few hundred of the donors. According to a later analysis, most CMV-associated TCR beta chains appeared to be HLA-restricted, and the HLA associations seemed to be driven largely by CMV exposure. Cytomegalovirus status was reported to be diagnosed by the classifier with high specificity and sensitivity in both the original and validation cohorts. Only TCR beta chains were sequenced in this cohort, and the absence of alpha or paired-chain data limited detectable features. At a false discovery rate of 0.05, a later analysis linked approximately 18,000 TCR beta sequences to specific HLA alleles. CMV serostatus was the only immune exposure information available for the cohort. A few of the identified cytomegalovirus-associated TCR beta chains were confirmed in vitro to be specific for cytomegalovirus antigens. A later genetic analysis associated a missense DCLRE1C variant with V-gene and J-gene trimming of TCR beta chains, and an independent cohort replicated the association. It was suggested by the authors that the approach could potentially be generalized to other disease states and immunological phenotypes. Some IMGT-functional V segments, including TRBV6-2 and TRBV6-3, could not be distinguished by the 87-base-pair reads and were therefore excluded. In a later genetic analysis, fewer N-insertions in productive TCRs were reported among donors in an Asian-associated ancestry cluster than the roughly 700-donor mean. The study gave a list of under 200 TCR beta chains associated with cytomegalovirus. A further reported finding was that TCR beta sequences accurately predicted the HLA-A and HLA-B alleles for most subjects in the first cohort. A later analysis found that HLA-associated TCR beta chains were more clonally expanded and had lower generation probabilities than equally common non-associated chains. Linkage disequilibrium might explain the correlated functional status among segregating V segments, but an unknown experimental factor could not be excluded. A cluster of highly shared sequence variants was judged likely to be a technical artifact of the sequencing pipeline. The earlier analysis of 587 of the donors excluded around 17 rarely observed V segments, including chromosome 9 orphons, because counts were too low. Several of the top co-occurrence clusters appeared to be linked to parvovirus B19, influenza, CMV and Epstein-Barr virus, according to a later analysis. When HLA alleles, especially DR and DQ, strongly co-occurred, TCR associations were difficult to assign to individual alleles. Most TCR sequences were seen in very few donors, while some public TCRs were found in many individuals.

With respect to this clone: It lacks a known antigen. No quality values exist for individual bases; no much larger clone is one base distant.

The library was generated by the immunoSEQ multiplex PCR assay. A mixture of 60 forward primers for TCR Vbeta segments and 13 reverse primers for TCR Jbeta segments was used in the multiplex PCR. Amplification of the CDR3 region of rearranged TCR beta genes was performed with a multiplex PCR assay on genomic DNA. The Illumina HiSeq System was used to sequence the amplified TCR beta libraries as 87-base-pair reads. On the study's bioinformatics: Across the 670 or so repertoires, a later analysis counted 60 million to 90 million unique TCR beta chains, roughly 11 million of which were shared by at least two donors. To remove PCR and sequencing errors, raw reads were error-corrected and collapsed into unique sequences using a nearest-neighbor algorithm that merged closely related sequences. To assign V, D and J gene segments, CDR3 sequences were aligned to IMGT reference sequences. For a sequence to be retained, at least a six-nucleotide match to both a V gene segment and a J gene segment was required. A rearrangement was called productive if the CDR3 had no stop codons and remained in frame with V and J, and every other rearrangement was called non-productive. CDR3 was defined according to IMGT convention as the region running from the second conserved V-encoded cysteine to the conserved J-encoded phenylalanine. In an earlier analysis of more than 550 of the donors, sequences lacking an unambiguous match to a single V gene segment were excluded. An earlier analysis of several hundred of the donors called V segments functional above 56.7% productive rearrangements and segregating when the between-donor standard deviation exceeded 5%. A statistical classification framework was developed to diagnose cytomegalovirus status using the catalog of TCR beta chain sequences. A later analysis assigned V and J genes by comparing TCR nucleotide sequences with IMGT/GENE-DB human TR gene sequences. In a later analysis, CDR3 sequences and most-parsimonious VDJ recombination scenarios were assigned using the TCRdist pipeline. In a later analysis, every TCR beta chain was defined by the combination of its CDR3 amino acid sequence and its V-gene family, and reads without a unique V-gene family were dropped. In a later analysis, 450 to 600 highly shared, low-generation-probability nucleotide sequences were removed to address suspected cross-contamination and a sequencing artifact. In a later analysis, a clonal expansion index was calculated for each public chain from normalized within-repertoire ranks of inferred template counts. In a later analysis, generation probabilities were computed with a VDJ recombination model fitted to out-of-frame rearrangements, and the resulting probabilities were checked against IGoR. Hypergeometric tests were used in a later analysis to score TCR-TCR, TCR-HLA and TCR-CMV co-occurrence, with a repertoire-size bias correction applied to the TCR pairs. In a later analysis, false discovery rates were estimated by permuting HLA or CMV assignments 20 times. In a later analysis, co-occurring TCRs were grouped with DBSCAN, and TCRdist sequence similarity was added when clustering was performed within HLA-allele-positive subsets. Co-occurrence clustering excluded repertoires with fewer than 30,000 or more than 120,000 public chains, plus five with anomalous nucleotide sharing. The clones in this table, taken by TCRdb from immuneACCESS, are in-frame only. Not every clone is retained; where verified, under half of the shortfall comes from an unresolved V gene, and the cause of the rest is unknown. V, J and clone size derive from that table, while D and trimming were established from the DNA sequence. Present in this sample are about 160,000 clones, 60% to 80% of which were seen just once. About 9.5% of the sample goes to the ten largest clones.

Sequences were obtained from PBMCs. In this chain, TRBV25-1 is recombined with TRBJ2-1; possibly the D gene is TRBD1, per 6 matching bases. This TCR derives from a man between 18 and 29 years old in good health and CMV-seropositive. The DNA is TGTGCCAGCAGTCTTGGGGGCCTTTACAATGAGCAGTTCTTC. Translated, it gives CASSLGGLYNEQFF.